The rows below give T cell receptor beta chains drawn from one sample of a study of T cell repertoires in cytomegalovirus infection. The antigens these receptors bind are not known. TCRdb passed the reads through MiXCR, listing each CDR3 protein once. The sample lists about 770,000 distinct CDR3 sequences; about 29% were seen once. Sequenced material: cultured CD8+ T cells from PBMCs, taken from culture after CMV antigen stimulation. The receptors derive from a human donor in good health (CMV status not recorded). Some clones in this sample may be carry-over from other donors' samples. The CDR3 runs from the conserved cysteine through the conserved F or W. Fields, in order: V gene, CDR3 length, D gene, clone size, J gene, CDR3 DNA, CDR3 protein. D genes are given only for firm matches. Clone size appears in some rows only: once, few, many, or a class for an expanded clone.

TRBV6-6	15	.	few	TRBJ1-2	TGTGCCAGCAGTTTGCGGGACATACCAATTTTTGGCTACACCTTC	CASSLRDIPIFGYTF
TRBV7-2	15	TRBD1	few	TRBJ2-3	TGTGCCAGCAGCTTAAAGGGGGCAGTCGCAGATACGCAGTATTTT	CASSLKGAVADTQYF
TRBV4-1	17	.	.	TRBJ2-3	TGCGCCAGCAGCCAAGAGAGGGGCAGGGAGATCGCAGATACGCAGTATTTT	CASSQERGREIADTQYF
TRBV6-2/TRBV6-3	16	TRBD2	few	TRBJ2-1	TGTGCCAGCAGCATCTCCGGGACTAGCCGATACAATGAGCAGTTCTTC	CASSISGTSRYNEQFF
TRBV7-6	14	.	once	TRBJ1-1	TGTGCCAGCAGCCTACAGGGTTTAACGAGGGAAGCTTTCTTT	CASSLQGLTREAFF
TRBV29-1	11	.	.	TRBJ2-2	TGCAGCGTCGGCATCACCGGGGAGCTGTTTTTT	CSVGITGELFF
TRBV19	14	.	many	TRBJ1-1	TGTGCCAGTAGTATAGGGGGGATGAACACTGAAGCTTTCTTT	CASSIGGMNTEAFF
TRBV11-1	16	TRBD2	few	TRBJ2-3	TGTGCCAGCAGCTTCAAAGGACTAGCGTTCCCAGATACGCAGTATTTT	CASSFKGLAFPDTQYF
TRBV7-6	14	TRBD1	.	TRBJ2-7	TGTGCCAGCAGCCCGCGGACAGGACTCTACGAGCAGTACTTC	CASSPRTGLYEQYF
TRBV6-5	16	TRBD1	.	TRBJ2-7	TGTGCCAGCAGTTACGGGGACAGGGTCAGACCCTACGAGCAGTACTTC	CASSYGDRVRPYEQYF
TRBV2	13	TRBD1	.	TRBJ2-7	TGTGCCAGCAGAGGACAGGCCTCGGACGAGCAGTACTTC	CASRGQASDEQYF
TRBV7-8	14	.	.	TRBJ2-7	TGTGTCAGCAGCTCCCGGAGCAGCTCCTACGAGCAGTACTTC	CVSSSRSSSYEQYF
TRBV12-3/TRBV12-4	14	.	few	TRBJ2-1	TGTGCCAGCAGAGGCCGTCCTACCTACAATGAGCAGTTCTTC	CASRGRPTYNEQFF
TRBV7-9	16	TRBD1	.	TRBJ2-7	TGTGCCAGCAGCTTCGGAACAGGGGGACTTATCGATGAGCAGTACTTC	CASSFGTGGLIDEQYF
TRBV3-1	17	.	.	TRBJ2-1	TGTGCCAGCAGCCAAGGAAGCTGGGGGAGCTCCTACAATGAGCAGTTCTTC	CASSQGSWGSSYNEQFF
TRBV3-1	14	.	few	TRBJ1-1	TGTGCCAGCAGCCAATACGGTCTCTCAACTGAAGCTTTCTTT	CASSQYGLSTEAFF
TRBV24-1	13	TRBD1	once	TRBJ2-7	TGTGCCACCAGTGATTCAGCAGGGGGTGAGCAGTACTTC	CATSDSAGGEQYF
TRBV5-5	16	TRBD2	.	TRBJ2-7	TGTGCCAGCAGCTTCTCCGGACTAGCGGGAACCTACGAGCAGTACTTC	CASSFSGLAGTYEQYF
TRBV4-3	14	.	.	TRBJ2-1	TGCGCCAGCAGTCAGTCCGGGGCCTACAATGAGCAGTTCTTC	CASSQSGAYNEQFF
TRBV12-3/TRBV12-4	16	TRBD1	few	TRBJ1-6	TGTGCCAGCAGTTTGGGACAGTTATATCGATACTCACCCCTCCACTTT	CASSLGQLYRYSPLHF
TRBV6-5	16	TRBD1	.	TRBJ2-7	TGTGCCAGCAGTGGGACAGGGCTAAGGGAAAACTACGAGCAGTACTTC	CASSGTGLRENYEQYF
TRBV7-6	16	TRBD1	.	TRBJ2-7	TGTGCCAGCAGCAACCAGCCGGGACAGGGTGCCTACGAGCAGTACTTC	CASSNQPGQGAYEQYF
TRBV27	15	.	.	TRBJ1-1	TGTGCCAGCAGGCGGGGGGAATACATGAACACTGAAGCTTTCTTT	CASRRGEYMNTEAFF
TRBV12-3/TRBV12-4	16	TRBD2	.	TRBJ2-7	TGTGCCAGCACCGCTCGCTGGACTAGCGGCTCCTACGAGCAGTACTTC	CASTARWTSGSYEQYF
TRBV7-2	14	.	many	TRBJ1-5	TGTGCCAGCAACCGGAGTCTGGGCAATCAGCCCCAGCATTTT	CASNRSLGNQPQHF
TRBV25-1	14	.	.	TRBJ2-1	TGTGCCAGCAGTGAAATTTTTGGGGGCTATGAGCAGTTCTTC	CASSEIFGGYEQFF
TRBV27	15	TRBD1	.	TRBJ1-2	TGTGCCAGCAGTTTCATCCCCGTAGGGGGCGCCGGCTACACCTTC	CASSFIPVGGAGYTF
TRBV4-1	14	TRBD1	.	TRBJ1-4	TGCGCCAGCAGCCAAGGACAGGGGGACGAAAAACTGTTTTTT	CASSQGQGDEKLFF
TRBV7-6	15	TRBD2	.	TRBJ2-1	TGTGCCAGCAGCTTTTTACTAGCGGGGGACAATGAGCAGTTCTTC	CASSFLLAGDNEQFF
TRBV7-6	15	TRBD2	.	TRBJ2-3	TGTGCCAGCAGCTCAAGCGGGGCGGGCCATGATACGCAGTATTTT	CASSSSGAGHDTQYF
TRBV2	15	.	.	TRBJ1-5	TGTGCCAGCAGCGAAGACAGATATAGCAATCAGCCCCAGCATTTT	CASSEDRYSNQPQHF
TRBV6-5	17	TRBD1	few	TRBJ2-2	TGTGCCAGCAGTTTGACTGCCGGGACAGCGAACACCGGGGAGCTGTTTTTT	CASSLTAGTANTGELFF
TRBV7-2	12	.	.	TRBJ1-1	TGTGCCAGCAGCCGGGACCTCGTTGAAGCTTTCTTT	CASSRDLVEAFF
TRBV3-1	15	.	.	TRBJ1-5	TGTGCCAGCAGCCAAGATTGGGGAAGCAATCAGCCCCAGCATTTT	CASSQDWGSNQPQHF
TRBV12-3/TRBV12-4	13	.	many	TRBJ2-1	TGTGCCAGCAGACCGGACAGCTACAATGAGCAGTTCTTC	CASRPDSYNEQFF
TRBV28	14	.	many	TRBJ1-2	TGTGCCAGCAGTCCCGGGACAACTAACTATGGCTACACCTTC	CASSPGTTNYGYTF
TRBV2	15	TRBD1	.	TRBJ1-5	TGTGCCAGCAGGAGAGGGACAGGGGACAGTCAGCCCCAGCATTTT	CASRRGTGDSQPQHF
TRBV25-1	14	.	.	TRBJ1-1	TGTGCCAGCATCTCACCCAACAGGCACACTGAAGCTTTCTTT	CASISPNRHTEAFF
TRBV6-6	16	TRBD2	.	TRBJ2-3	TGTGCCAGCAGCTGGACTAGCCGGACTAGCACAGATACGCAGTATTTT	CASSWTSRTSTDTQYF
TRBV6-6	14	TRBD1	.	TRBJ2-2	TGTGCCAGCAGTTTCAGACAGGGGAACGGGGAGCTGTTTTTT	CASSFRQGNGELFF
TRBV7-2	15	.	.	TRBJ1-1	TGTGCCAGCAGCTGGTATCAGGGGATGAACACTGAAGCTTTCTTT	CASSWYQGMNTEAFF
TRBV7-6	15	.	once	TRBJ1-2	TGTGCCAGCAGCTTAGGTCAGCCGACTAACTATGGCTACACCTTC	CASSLGQPTNYGYTF
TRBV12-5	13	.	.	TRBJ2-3	TGTGCTAGTGGCCGATGGACAGCGGATACGCAGTATTTT	CASGRWTADTQYF
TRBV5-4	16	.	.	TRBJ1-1	TGTGCCAGCAGCTTGGACCCCCTTGGGATGAACACTGAAGCTTTCTTT	CASSLDPLGMNTEAFF
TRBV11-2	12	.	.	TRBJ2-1	TGTGCTCAGACGGGATCCTACAATGAGCAGTTCTTC	CAQTGSYNEQFF
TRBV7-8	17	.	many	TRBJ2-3	TGTGCCAGCACCCATCTAGGAGGGGGGGCTCTCACAGATACGCAGTATTTT	CASTHLGGGALTDTQYF
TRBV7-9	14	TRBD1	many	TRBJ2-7	TGTGCCAGCAGCCGCGCGGGACAGGGATACGAGCAGTACTTC	CASSRAGQGYEQYF
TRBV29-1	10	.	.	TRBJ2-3	TGCAGCGCTTACACAGATACGCAGTATTTT	CSAYTDTQYF
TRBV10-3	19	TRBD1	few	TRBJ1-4	TGTGCCATCAGTGAATCTACCGGGACAGGCTTTGCAACTAATGAAAAACTGTTTTTT	CAISESTGTGFATNEKLFF
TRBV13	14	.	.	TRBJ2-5	TGTGCCAGCAGCGCTCAAGCCCGGGTGGAGACCCAGTACTTC	CASSAQARVETQYF